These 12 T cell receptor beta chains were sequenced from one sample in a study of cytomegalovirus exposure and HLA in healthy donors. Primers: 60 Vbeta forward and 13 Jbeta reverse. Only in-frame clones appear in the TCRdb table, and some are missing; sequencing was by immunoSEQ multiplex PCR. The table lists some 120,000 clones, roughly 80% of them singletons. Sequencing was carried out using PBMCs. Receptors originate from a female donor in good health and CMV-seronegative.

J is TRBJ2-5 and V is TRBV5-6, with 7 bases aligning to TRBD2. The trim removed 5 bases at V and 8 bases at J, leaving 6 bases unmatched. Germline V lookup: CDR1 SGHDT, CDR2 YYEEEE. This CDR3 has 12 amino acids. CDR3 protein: CASREREGTQYF. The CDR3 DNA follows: TGTGCCAGCAGGGAGAGGGAGGGAACCCAGTACTTC. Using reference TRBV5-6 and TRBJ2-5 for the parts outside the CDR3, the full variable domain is DAGVTQSPTHLIKTRGQQVTLRCSPKSGHDTVSWYQQALGQGPQFIFQYYEEEERQRGNFPDRFSGHQFPNYSSELNVNALLLGDSALYLCASREREGTQYFGPGTRLLVL.

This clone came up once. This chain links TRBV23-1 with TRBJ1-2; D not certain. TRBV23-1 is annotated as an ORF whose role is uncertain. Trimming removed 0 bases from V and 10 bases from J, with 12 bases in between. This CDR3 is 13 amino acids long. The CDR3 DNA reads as TGCGCCAGCAGTCAATCGCCCCTAGCCGACTACACCTTC. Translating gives CASSQSPLADYTF.

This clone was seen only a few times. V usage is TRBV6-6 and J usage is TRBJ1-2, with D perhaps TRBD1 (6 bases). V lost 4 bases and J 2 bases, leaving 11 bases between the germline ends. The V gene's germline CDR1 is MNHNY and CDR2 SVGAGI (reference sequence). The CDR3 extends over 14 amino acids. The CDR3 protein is CASSSGTPNYGYTF. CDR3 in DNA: TGTGCCAGCAGTTCCGGGACACCCAACTATGGCTACACCTTC.

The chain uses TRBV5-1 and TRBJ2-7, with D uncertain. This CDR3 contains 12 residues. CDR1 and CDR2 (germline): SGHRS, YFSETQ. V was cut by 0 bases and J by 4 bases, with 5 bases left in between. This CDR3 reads CASSLGAYEQYF. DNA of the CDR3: TGCGCCAGCAGCTTGGGGGCGTACGAGCAGTACTTC.

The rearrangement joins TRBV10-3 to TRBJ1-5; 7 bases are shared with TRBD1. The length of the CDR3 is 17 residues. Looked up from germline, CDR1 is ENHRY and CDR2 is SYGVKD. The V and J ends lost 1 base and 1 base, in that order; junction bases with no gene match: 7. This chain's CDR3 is CAISEFLGQPSNQPQHF. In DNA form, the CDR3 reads TGTGCCATCAGTGAGTTTTTGGGACAGCCGAGCAATCAGCCCCAGCATTTT.

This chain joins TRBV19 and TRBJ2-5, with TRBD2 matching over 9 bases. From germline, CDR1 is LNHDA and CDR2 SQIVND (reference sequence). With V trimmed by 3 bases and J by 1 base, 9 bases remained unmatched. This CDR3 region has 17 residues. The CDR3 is CASSMPGGGDLQETQYF. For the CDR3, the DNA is TGTGCCAGTAGTATGCCCGGCGGGGGGGACCTCCAAGAGACCCAGTACTTC.

In DNA, the CDR3 is TGTGCCTCAGACAGAAACTATGGCTACACCTTC. Protein product: CASDRNYGYTF. The V gene is TRBV6-1, the J gene TRBJ1-2; tentatively, D is TRBD1 (5 bases). The germline V and J ends were trimmed by 11 bases and 2 bases, with 9 bases remaining between them. The CDR3 totals 11 residues. CDR1 and CDR2 from the germline V gene are MNHNS and SASEGT.

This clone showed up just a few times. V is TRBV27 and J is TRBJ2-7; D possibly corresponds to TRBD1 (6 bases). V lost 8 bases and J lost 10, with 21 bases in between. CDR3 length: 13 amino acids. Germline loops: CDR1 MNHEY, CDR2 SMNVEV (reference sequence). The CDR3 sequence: CASRKDRLGSQYF. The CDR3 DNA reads TGTGCCAGCCGGAAGGACAGACTGGGCTCACAGTACTTC.

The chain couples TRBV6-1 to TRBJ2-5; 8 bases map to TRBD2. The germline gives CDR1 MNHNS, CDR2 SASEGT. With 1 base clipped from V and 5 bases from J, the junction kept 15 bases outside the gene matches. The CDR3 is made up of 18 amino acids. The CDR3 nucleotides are TGTGCCAGCAGTGAAGGGTTTTCAAGCGGGGGATGGGGTGAGACCCAGTACTTC. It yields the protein CASSEGFSSGGWGETQYF.

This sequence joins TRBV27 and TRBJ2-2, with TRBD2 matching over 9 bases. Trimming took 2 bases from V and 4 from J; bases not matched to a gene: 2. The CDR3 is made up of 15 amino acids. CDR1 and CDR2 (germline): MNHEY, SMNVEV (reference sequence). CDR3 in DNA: TGTGCCAGCAGTTTACAGCGGGGGGTCACCGGGGAGCTGTTTTTT. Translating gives CASSLQRGVTGELFF.

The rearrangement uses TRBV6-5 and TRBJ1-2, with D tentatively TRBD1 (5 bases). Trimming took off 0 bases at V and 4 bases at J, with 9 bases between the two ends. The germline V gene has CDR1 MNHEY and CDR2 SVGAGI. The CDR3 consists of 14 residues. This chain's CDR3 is CASSYSGGTYGYTF. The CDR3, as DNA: TGTGCCAGCAGTTACTCGGGGGGGACCTATGGCTACACCTTC.

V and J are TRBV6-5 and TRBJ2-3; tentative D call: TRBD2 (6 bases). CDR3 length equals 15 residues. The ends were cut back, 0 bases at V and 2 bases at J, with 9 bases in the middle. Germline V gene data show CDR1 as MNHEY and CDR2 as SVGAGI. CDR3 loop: CASSYSGTDTDTQYF. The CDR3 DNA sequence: TGTGCCAGCAGTTACTCCGGGACTGACACAGATACGCAGTATTTT.